These T cell receptor beta chains were read from a single sample in a study of blood T cells in healthy people across ages. TCRdb analysed the 5' RACE reads with MiXCR anew, one entry per CDR3 protein. The data contain 1.8 million or so distinct CDR3 sequences, about two fifths of them seen just once; the ten biggest clones take up roughly 23%. Sequencing used blood. These receptors originate from a human donor in good health. Each CDR3 is given with its conserved first and last residue. Fields, in order: clone size, D gene, V gene, J gene, CDR3 DNA, CDR3 protein. D genes are given only for firm matches. Not all rows give a size; the values are once, few, many and, for expanded clones, a class.

size: few
D: NA
V: TRBV6-6
J: TRBJ2-3
DNA: TGTGCCAGCAGTTACTCTGATTTGGCAGGAAAAGATACGCAGTATTTT
CDR3: CASSYSDLAGKDTQYF

size: NA
D: NA
V: TRBV15
J: TRBJ1-3
DNA: TGTGCCACCAGCAGAGATCGGGGGCAGTTGAGCTCTGGAAACACCATATATTTT
CDR3: CATSRDRGQLSSGNTIYF

size: few
D: TRBD1
V: TRBV20-1
J: TRBJ2-4
DNA: TGCAGTGCCCTAACAGGGGACATTCAGTACTTC
CDR3: CSALTGDIQYF

size: NA
D: TRBD1
V: TRBV4-3
J: TRBJ2-1
DNA: TGCGCCAGCAGCCAAGTACCAGGGGGCGGAAGGGTAGATGAGCAGTTCTTC
CDR3: CASSQVPGGGRVDEQFF

size: few
D: NA
V: TRBV28
J: TRBJ2-7
DNA: TGTGCCAGCAGTTACGGAGGGGAGGCCTACGAGCAGTACTTC
CDR3: CASSYGGEAYEQYF

size: few
D: TRBD2
V: TRBV4-3
J: TRBJ2-1
DNA: TGCGCCAGCAGCCGAAGATGGGGAGATAGCGGGGGAGGAAATGAGCAGTTCTTC
CDR3: CASSRRWGDSGGGNEQFF

size: NA
D: NA
V: TRBV20-1
J: TRBJ2-7
DNA: TGCAGTGCTATAAGTCGTAGGGGTCGGGCGTCCTACGAGCAGTACTTC
CDR3: CSAISRRGRASYEQYF

size: NA
D: NA
V: TRBV6-2/TRBV6-3
J: TRBJ2-3
DNA: TGTGCCAGCAGCCCCCTTGGTTGGACCAGCACAGATACGCAGTATTTT
CDR3: CASSPLGWTSTDTQYF

size: NA
D: TRBD2
V: TRBV4-3
J: TRBJ2-7
DNA: TGCGCCAGCAGCCAAGATTATTCGACTAGCGGGGGTGGCTACGAGCAGTACTTC
CDR3: CASSQDYSTSGGGYEQYF

size: NA
D: NA
V: TRBV7-9
J: TRBJ2-7
DNA: TGTGCCAGCAGCCGATCTACCGGGGACCTTTACGAGCAGTACTTC
CDR3: CASSRSTGDLYEQYF

size: few
D: TRBD1
V: TRBV24-1
J: TRBJ2-1
DNA: TGTGCCACCAGTGACCTGGACAGGGGAATATACAATGAGCAGTTCTTC
CDR3: CATSDLDRGIYNEQFF

size: few
D: TRBD1
V: TRBV6-1
J: TRBJ2-6
DNA: TGTGCCAGCAGCCACCCCCCAGGACAGGGTTTCTCTGGGGCCAACGTCCTGACTTTC
CDR3: CASSHPPGQGFSGANVLTF

size: NA
D: NA
V: TRBV12-3/TRBV12-4
J: TRBJ2-7
DNA: TGTGCCGGCAGCCCCGTGGTGCGTGCCGAGCAGTACTTC
CDR3: CAGSPVVRAEQYF

size: few
D: NA
V: TRBV7-9
J: TRBJ2-1
DNA: TGTGCCAGCAGCTCGCCTTACAGGAGTGGCAATGAGCAGTTCTTC
CDR3: CASSSPYRSGNEQFF

size: few
D: NA
V: TRBV12-3/TRBV12-4
J: TRBJ2-1
DNA: TGTGCCAGCAGTTCCGGGACAAGCCTAGCCAGTAATGAGCAGTTCTTC
CDR3: CASSSGTSLASNEQFF

size: few
D: TRBD2
V: TRBV10-3
J: TRBJ2-3
DNA: TGTGCCATCAGACTAGCGGCGAGCACAGATACGCAGTATTTT
CDR3: CAIRLAASTDTQYF

size: NA
D: NA
V: TRBV11-3
J: TRBJ2-2
DNA: TGTGCCAGCAGCTTTATTACAGGGTCCGGGGAGCTGTTTTTT
CDR3: CASSFITGSGELFF

size: NA
D: TRBD1
V: TRBV13
J: TRBJ1-1
DNA: TGTGCCAGCAGCTCCGCCCTACGACAGGGTCCGGGGAACACTGAAGCTTTCTTT
CDR3: CASSSALRQGPGNTEAFF

size: few
D: NA
V: TRBV27
J: TRBJ2-3
DNA: TGTGCCAGCAGTTTTTGGGCTAACACAGATACGCAGTATTTT
CDR3: CASSFWANTDTQYF

size: few
D: NA
V: TRBV20-1
J: TRBJ2-1
DNA: TGCAGTGCTCCCCCCGAGGGCTACAATGAGCAGTTCTTC
CDR3: CSAPPEGYNEQFF

size: few
D: NA
V: TRBV29-1
J: TRBJ1-5
DNA: TGCAGCGTTGGGGAGGTGACTGGGCCCCAGCATTTT
CDR3: CSVGEVTGPQHF

size: NA
D: NA
V: TRBV7-6
J: TRBJ2-6
DNA: TGTGCCAGCAGCTTAGGTGGAAGAGGGAAGGCCGGGGCCAACGTCCTGACTTTC
CDR3: CASSLGGRGKAGANVLTF

size: NA
D: TRBD2
V: TRBV20-1
J: TRBJ2-5
DNA: TGCAGTGCTAAATTCCCCCTTGGGGCTAGCGGGGGGTCACAAGAGACCCAGTACTTC
CDR3: CSAKFPLGASGGSQETQYF

size: NA
D: NA
V: TRBV6-6
J: TRBJ2-7
DNA: TGTGCCAGCAGTTACGATAGGGACGAGCAGTACTTC
CDR3: CASSYDRDEQYF

size: NA
D: NA
V: TRBV5-4
J: TRBJ1-2
DNA: TGTGCCAGCAGCGGCGAAGGGGACTTATATGGCTACACCTTC
CDR3: CASSGEGDLYGYTF

size: NA
D: NA
V: TRBV2
J: TRBJ1-5
DNA: TGTGCCAGCAGGGAGGGGCGGACTCTCGATCAGCCCCAGCATTTT
CDR3: CASREGRTLDQPQHF

size: once
D: NA
V: TRBV7-9
J: TRBJ1-2
DNA: TGTGCCAGCAGCCCATTCCAGGGGTCCCCCTATGGCTACACCTTC
CDR3: CASSPFQGSPYGYTF

size: few
D: NA
V: TRBV5-6
J: TRBJ1-2
DNA: TGTGCCAGCAGCTTCGGGACGTCTGGCTACACCTTC
CDR3: CASSFGTSGYTF

size: few
D: NA
V: TRBV7-9
J: TRBJ2-7
DNA: TGTGCCAGCAGCTCTCCTAACACCCGGGGGACGAGCCTTTACGAGCAGTACTTC
CDR3: CASSSPNTRGTSLYEQYF

size: NA
D: NA
V: TRBV6-5
J: TRBJ2-4
DNA: TGTGCCAGCAACACAGGGGAGGGCCCTAACAATGAGCAGTACTTC
CDR3: CASNTGEGPNNEQYF

size: NA
D: NA
V: TRBV29-1
J: TRBJ2-7
DNA: TGCAGCGTTGAAGATCGGGGCCACGAGCAGTACTTC
CDR3: CSVEDRGHEQYF

size: few
D: TRBD1
V: TRBV18
J: TRBJ2-7
DNA: TGTGCCAGCTCACCACTTGGACAGGTCTACGAGCAGTACTTC
CDR3: CASSPLGQVYEQYF

size: NA
D: NA
V: TRBV20-1
J: TRBJ2-5
DNA: TGCAGTGCTAGTGGGGGGTCAGTAGAGACCCAGTACTTC
CDR3: CSASGGSVETQYF

size: NA
D: NA
V: TRBV11-2
J: TRBJ2-3
DNA: TGTGCCAGCAGCGGGGACTTTTCTAGCACAGATACGCAGTATTTT
CDR3: CASSGDFSSTDTQYF

size: NA
D: NA
V: TRBV4-3
J: TRBJ1-6
DNA: TGCGCCAGCAGCCATCTACAGGGCAGGCAGGCTTCACCCCTCCACTTT
CDR3: CASSHLQGRQASPLHF

size: NA
D: NA
V: TRBV28
J: TRBJ1-4
DNA: TGTGCCAGCAGCTACAGCACGGGGGAAAAACTGTTTTTT
CDR3: CASSYSTGEKLFF

size: NA
D: NA
V: TRBV5-1
J: TRBJ2-7
DNA: TGCGCCAGCAGCGGCACGGAAGCCGCAGGGGCCCTCTACGAGCAGTACTTC
CDR3: CASSGTEAAGALYEQYF

size: few
D: NA
V: TRBV7-2
J: TRBJ2-7
DNA: TGTGCCAGCAGCTCCCCGGAGCAGAGAACCTACGAGCAGTACTTC
CDR3: CASSSPEQRTYEQYF

size: NA
D: TRBD1
V: TRBV29-1
J: TRBJ1-6
DNA: TGCAGCGTTACAACAGGGGGCTCCTATAATTCACCCCTCCACTTT
CDR3: CSVTTGGSYNSPLHF

size: NA
D: TRBD1
V: TRBV30
J: TRBJ2-7
DNA: TGTGCCTGGAACAGGGGTTTCTCCTACGAGCAGTACTTC
CDR3: CAWNRGFSYEQYF

size: NA
D: NA
V: TRBV7-2
J: TRBJ2-5
DNA: TGTGCCAGCAGCACGACCAGGGCCCGTCCAGGGACCCAGTACTTC
CDR3: CASSTTRARPGTQYF

size: once
D: TRBD1
V: TRBV7-3
J: TRBJ2-1
DNA: TGTGCCAGCAGCCCCCCCGGGACAGGGGGCTACAATGAGCAGTTCTTC
CDR3: CASSPPGTGGYNEQFF

size: NA
D: TRBD2
V: TRBV10-3
J: TRBJ2-1
DNA: TGTGCCATCAGTGGGCAACTAGCGGGGGATTCGAGCTCCTACAATGAGCAGTTCTTC
CDR3: CAISGQLAGDSSSYNEQFF

size: NA
D: NA
V: TRBV13
J: TRBJ2-1
DNA: TGTGCCTGCAGCTTAGCATTGGTGGGTCTGAGCTCCTACAATGAGCAGTTCTTC
CDR3: CACSLALVGLSSYNEQFF

size: NA
D: NA
V: TRBV20-1
J: TRBJ2-3
DNA: TGCAGTGCCAGAGGGGAGGGATGGGGGCCTAGCACAGATACGCAGTATTTT
CDR3: CSARGEGWGPSTDTQYF

size: NA
D: NA
V: TRBV5-1
J: TRBJ2-1
DNA: TGCGCCAGCGCTTTGCCCGGGGCGGTTATATCCTACAATGAGCAGTTCTTC
CDR3: CASALPGAVISYNEQFF

size: NA
D: NA
V: TRBV7-2
J: TRBJ1-1
DNA: TGTGCCAGCAGCTTAGGTCCGGGACACACTAACACTGAAGCTTTCTTT
CDR3: CASSLGPGHTNTEAFF

size: NA
D: NA
V: TRBV12-3/TRBV12-4
J: TRBJ1-2
DNA: TGTGCCAGCAGTCTGGACAGAGACTATGACTACACCTTC
CDR3: CASSLDRDYDYTF

size: few
D: NA
V: TRBV7-2
J: TRBJ1-2
DNA: TGTGCCAGCAGCAGGGACATCTTACTCGGGGGCTACACCTTC
CDR3: CASSRDILLGGYTF

size: NA
D: TRBD1
V: TRBV11-3
J: TRBJ1-1
DNA: TGTGCCAGCAGTTCGACAGGGACCGCGGGGGACACTGAAGCTTTCTTT
CDR3: CASSSTGTAGDTEAFF

size: many
D: TRBD2
V: TRBV20-1
J: TRBJ2-7
DNA: TGCAGTGCCGCTAGCGGGGGTGGGTACGAGCAGTACTTC
CDR3: CSAASGGGYEQYF

size: once
D: TRBD1
V: TRBV7-9
J: TRBJ1-5
DNA: TGTGCCATATTCGAGACAGGGGATTACAATCAGCCCCAGCATTTT
CDR3: CAIFETGDYNQPQHF

size: few
D: TRBD2
V: TRBV12-3/TRBV12-4
J: TRBJ2-5
DNA: TGTGCCAGCAGTTCGGGACTAGCGGGGGGTGTTGGGGAGACCCAGTACTTC
CDR3: CASSSGLAGGVGETQYF

size: few
D: NA
V: TRBV6-5
J: TRBJ2-3
DNA: TGTGCCAGCGCTGAGAGGGCAGATACGCAGTATTTT
CDR3: CASAERADTQYF

size: NA
D: NA
V: TRBV5-1
J: TRBJ2-5
DNA: TGCGCCAGCAGCTTAGGTCCGCCCCGCGGGACCCAGTACTTC
CDR3: CASSLGPPRGTQYF